Listed here are 30 T cell receptor beta chains from one sample, sequenced in a study of shared clonotypes between healthy human individuals (dated by TCRdb to the early 2020s). The receptor library was made with the immunoSEQ multiplex PCR assay. The clones in this table, taken by TCRdb from immuneACCESS, are in-frame only. Not every clone is retained; where verified, under half of the shortfall comes from an unresolved V gene, and the cause of the rest is unknown. In all, the sample holds over 400,000 clones, and approximately 81% of those were seen once. Jointly, the top ten make up over 9.5% of the sample. Sequencing was performed on PBMCs. The receptors were sampled from a woman between 35 and 50 years old in good health. Some clones in this sample may be carry-over from other donors' samples.

In this sample, this clone turned up many times. This sample includes further DNA sequences coding for the same CDR3. The chain is built from TRBV7-8 and TRBJ1-5; 9 bases are shared with TRBD1. J gave up 5 bases and V 5 bases, and 7 bases lay outside the gene matches. Germline V gene sequence: CDR1 SGHVS, CDR2 FQNEAQ. This CDR3 region has 15 residues. The CDR3 coding sequence is TGTGCCAGCAGCCCCGGGACAGGGTCGGATCAGCCCCAGCATTTT. Amino acids: CASSPGTGSDQPQHF.

To note about this clone: A far larger clone is off by one base, so a read error is likely. The same CDR3 also results from other DNA sequences found in this sample. The chain employs TRBV2 and TRBJ2-5; no reliable D call. Germline values: CDR1 SNHLY, CDR2 FYNNEI. The CDR3 loop spans 11 amino acids. The V gene lost 1 base and the J gene lost 5 bases, with 2 bases spanning the gap. As DNA, the CDR3 is TGTGCCAGCAGTGAAGGGGAGACCCAGTACTTC. Its translation: CASSEGETQYF.

This clone was seen a single time. At one end, the junction sequence differs from germline, possibly due to a read error. The chain recombines TRBV10-3 with TRBJ1-4; possible D gene TRBD1, 5 bases. The CDR3 extends over 16 amino acids. Germline loops: CDR1 ENHRY, CDR2 SYGVKD. Here the CDR3 DNA reads TGTGCCATCAGTGACCTGGGGGGAGCAACCAATGAAAAACTGTTTTTT. This gives the protein CAISDLGGATNEKLFF.

Details on this clone: A much larger clone is a single base away; this may be a read error. This chain connects TRBV6-4 to TRBJ1-6; tentatively, D is TRBD1 (5 bases). Per germline, CDR1 MRHNA and CDR2 SNTAGT. This CDR3 is built from 14 residues. The CDR3 DNA follows: TGTGCCGGCAGTGTTGAGACAGCAAATTCACCCCTCCACTTT. Amino acid sequence: CAGSVETANSPLHF.

The V call is TRBV19, the J call TRBJ2-3; D tentatively fits TRBD1 or TRBD2 (5 bases each). The V gene lost 1 base and the J gene lost 2 bases, with 7 bases spanning the gap. The germline gives CDR1 LNHDA, CDR2 SQIVND (reference sequence). CDR3 length: 14 residues. This CDR3 is CASSIVGPTDTQYF. The CDR3 DNA is TGTGCCAGTAGTATAGTGGGACCCACAGATACGCAGTATTTT.

This rearrangement joins TRBV27 to TRBJ2-3, with 7 positions matching TRBD1. The germline gives CDR1 MNHEY, CDR2 SMNVEV (reference sequence). CDR3 length: 16 residues. V lost 5 bases and J lost 7; bases outside the gene matches: 15. For the CDR3, the DNA is TGTGCCAGCAGTCTAAGTGGGGACAGTTCGTTGCATACGCAGTATTTT. Translation gives CASSLSGDSSLHTQYF.

V is TRBV6-1 and J is TRBJ1-6, with D possibly matching TRBD1 (6 bases). Trimming left V 4 bases short and J 0 bases short, with 10 bases between. The CDR3 loop spans 16 amino acids. Germline loops: CDR1 MNHNS, CDR2 SASEGT. DNA for the CDR3: TGTGCCAGCAGTGGGGACACGAGCTCCTATAATTCACCCCTCCACTTT. Protein sequence: CASSGDTSSYNSPLHF.

The V gene is TRBV6-5, the J gene TRBJ2-7; 8 bases map to TRBD2. The CDR3 is 15 amino acids. V trimming: 2 bases; J trimming: 3 bases; junction bases outside the gene matches: 6. Germline V gene data show CDR1 as MNHEY and CDR2 as SVGAGI. The CDR3 DNA follows: TGTGCCAGCAGTTACGCGGGAGGCCCCCTCTACGAGCAGTACTTC. Translation: CASSYAGGPLYEQYF.

The V and J genes are TRBV19 and TRBJ1-2; D might be TRBD1 (5 bases). V was shortened by 0 bases and J by 6 bases, with 23 bases between the two germline ends. The CDR3 is 18 residues long. Germline loops: CDR1 LNHDA, CDR2 SQIVND (reference sequence). The chain's CDR3 is CASSIDQRWRGAHHGYTF. CDR3 bases: TGTGCCAGTAGTATAGATCAAAGGTGGAGGGGCGCGCACCATGGCTACACCTTC.

This rearrangement joins TRBV7-6 to TRBJ2-2; 8 bases align to TRBD1. V lost 4 bases and J lost 1; bases outside the gene matches: 5. From germline, CDR1 is SGHVS and CDR2 FNYEAQ. CDR3 length equals 16 residues. The CDR3 bases are TGTGCCAGCAGCTCCTGGACAGGGCGGAACACCGGGGAGCTGTTTTTT. This codes for CASSSWTGRNTGELFF.

In this sample, this clone turned up once. This chain uses TRBV5-1 with TRBJ2-7; D remains ambiguous. The V and J ends lost 0 bases and 7 bases respectively, with 11 bases between them. This CDR3 is built from 13 residues. Looked up from germline, CDR1 is SGHRS and CDR2 is YFSETQ. Here the CDR3 DNA reads TGCGCCAGCAGCTTGGGGGCGACCCGGGAGCAGTACTTC. It translates to CASSLGATREQYF.

The chain recombines TRBV7-3 with TRBJ2-7; perhaps TRBD2 as D (7 bases). With 8 bases removed from V and 3 bases from J, the gap between germline ends came to 20 bases. Germline CDR1 is SGHTA and CDR2 is FQGTGA. This CDR3 spans 15 amino acids. CDR3 in amino acids: CASDRKRLAVYEQYF. The DNA of the CDR3 is TGTGCCAGCGACAGGAAAAGACTAGCAGTCTACGAGCAGTACTTC.

The V gene is TRBV27, the J gene TRBJ2-1; D unclear. The CDR3 extends over 16 amino acids. V was shortened by 0 bases and J by 5 bases, with 14 bases between the two germline ends. From germline, CDR1 is MNHEY and CDR2 SMNVEV (reference sequence). The CDR3 reads CASSLSLWNANNEQFF. In DNA, the CDR3 is TGTGCCAGCAGTTTATCGCTTTGGAACGCCAACAATGAGCAGTTCTTC.

The J gene is TRBJ2-7, the V gene TRBV2, with TRBD2 identical over 13 bases. With 7 bases clipped from V and 0 bases from J, the junction kept 3 bases outside the gene matches. The CDR3 extends over 15 amino acids. Germline V gene data show CDR1 as SNHLY and CDR2 as FYNNEI. This chain's CDR3 is CASTRLAGGSYEQYF. The CDR3 DNA reads as TGTGCCAGCACCAGACTAGCGGGAGGCTCCTACGAGCAGTACTTC.

This clone was observed a handful of times. The V and J genes are TRBV5-1 and TRBJ2-7; a possible D gene is TRBD1 (6 bases). Germline V gene lookup returns CDR1 SGHRS and CDR2 YFSETQ. V was trimmed by 2 bases and J by 2 bases, leaving 14 bases between them. The CDR3 is made up of 15 amino acids. The CDR3 sequence is CASSFTGTSAYEQYF. CDR3 DNA sequence: TGCGCCAGCAGCTTCACCGGGACATCCGCCTACGAGCAGTACTTC.

V usage is TRBV5-5 and J usage is TRBJ2-7, with TRBD1 matching over 8 bases. J lost 4 bases, V lost 4 bases, and 1 base had no gene match. This CDR3 is built from 12 residues. CDR1 SGHKS and CDR2 YYEKEE come from the germline V gene (reference sequence). The CDR3 is CASSRQGYEQYF. The CDR3 nucleotides read TGTGCCAGCAGCCGACAGGGGTACGAGCAGTACTTC.

The chain recombines TRBV5-1 with TRBJ2-5, with 7 positions matching TRBD2. CDR1 and CDR2 from the germline V gene are SGHRS and YFSETQ. Germline trimming cut 3 bases from V and 1 base from J; bases unmatched to any gene: 6. CDR3 length: 15 residues. The DNA of the CDR3 is TGCGCCAGCAGCTCCAGTACTAGCGTCCAAGAGACCCAGTACTTC. The encoded protein is CASSSSTSVQETQYF.

This sequence joins TRBV28 and TRBJ2-5, with D hard to call. Trimming shortened V by 6 bases and J by 3 bases, and 2 bases separated the two germline ends. This CDR3 spans 10 amino acids. CDR1 and CDR2 (germline): MDHEN, SYDVKM. This chain's CDR3 is CASRKETQYF. Written as DNA, the CDR3 is TGTGCCAGCAGAAAAGAGACCCAGTACTTC.

On this clone: A much larger clone differs from this one at a single base, so this may be a read error. This sample includes further DNA sequences coding for the same CDR3. The chain is built from TRBV15 and TRBJ2-5; D is unresolved. The CDR3 consists of 12 residues. From germline, CDR1 is LNHNV and CDR2 YYDKDF (reference sequence). The CDR3 reads CATSREEETQYF. The CDR3 DNA reads as TGTGCTACCAGCAGAGAGGAAGAGACCCAGTACTTC.

The chain combines TRBV5-1 with TRBJ2-7; maybe TRBD1 (6 bases). This CDR3 comprises 13 residues. The germline CDR1 and CDR2 sequences are SGHRS and YFSETQ. V was shortened by 5 bases and J by 3 bases, with 12 bases between the two germline ends. As DNA, the CDR3 is TGCGCCAGCAGTCCGGACAGATACTACGAGCAGTACTTC. Translated, it gives CASSPDRYYEQYF.

The genes are TRBV11-2 and TRBJ2-5; D is ambiguous. V was trimmed by 4 bases and J by 4 bases, leaving 7 bases between them. The CDR3 is 12 residues long. Germline V gives CDR1 SGHAT, CDR2 FQNNGV. CDR3 sequence (DNA): TGTGCCAGCAGCTACGTGCTAGAGACCCAGTACTTC. This translates into CASSYVLETQYF. Full variable domain (rest looked up from reference TRBV11-2 and TRBJ2-5): EAGVAQSPRYKIIEKRQSVAFWCNPISGHATLYWYQQILGQGPKLLIQFQNNGVVDDSQLPKDRFSAERLKGVDSTLKIQPAKLEDSAVYLCASSYVLETQYFGPGTRLLVL.

This clone was recorded a few times. The missing conserved phenylalanine or tryptophan at the end of this CDR3 makes a read error likely. It is unclear where the CDR3 begins or ends on the DNA, so no DNA is shown, and the CDR3 is as TCRdb lists it. The J gene is TRBJ2-7, the V gene TRBV21-1; TRBD2, the table's D call, lacks a check against the DNA. TRBV21-1 has pseudogene status. The CDR3 has 15 residues if both end residues are counted. The CDR3 protein is CASSKDSQYVLVVGR.

The rearrangement joins TRBV5-1 to TRBJ2-2; 9 bases are a match to TRBD1. The CDR3 is 18 amino acids. Germline CDR1 SGHRS, CDR2 YFSETQ. Trimming at V came to 3 bases and at J to 4 bases, leaving 13 bases not matched to a gene. The CDR3 spells CASSSKQGANLLTGELFF. For the CDR3, the DNA is TGCGCCAGCAGCTCGAAACAGGGGGCGAATCTCCTCACCGGGGAGCTGTTTTTT.

The chain carries TRBV5-4 and TRBJ2-7; possible D gene TRBD2, 5 bases. The CDR3 is 14 residues long. Trimming took 1 base from V and 5 from J, leaving 13 bases between them. Germline CDR1 is SGHNT and CDR2 is YYREEE (reference sequence). CDR3 sequence: CASSLSPGSDEQYF. CDR3 DNA sequence: TGTGCCAGCAGCTTGAGTCCGGGGAGCGACGAGCAGTACTTC.

Turning to this clone: It differs at one base from a far larger clone, so likely a read error. This chain links TRBV5-1 with TRBJ1-3; 7 nucleotides align to TRBD1. The germline V gene has CDR1 SGHRS and CDR2 YFSETQ. The CDR3 runs to 16 residues. The CDR3 region is CASSLGTGYSGDTIYF. The CDR3 DNA reads as TGCGCCAGCAGCTTGGGGACAGGCTACTCTGGAGACACCATATATTTT.

On this clone: This likely reflects a read error, since a far larger clone is one base away. This sequence joins TRBV2 and TRBJ2-5; D is perhaps TRBD1 (6 bases). Looked up from germline, CDR1 is SNHLY and CDR2 is FYNNEI. Trimming removed 9 bases at V and 3 bases at J, with 11 bases between. The CDR3 totals 12 residues. CDR3 bases: TGTGCCAGGGGACGGACAGAAGAGACCCAGTACTTC. Translating it yields CARGRTEETQYF.

This clone was picked up a small number of times. J is TRBJ2-3 and V is TRBV29-1; the match to TRBD1 covers 10 bases. This CDR3 is 14 amino acids long. The V and J ends lost 7 bases and 0 bases, in that order; junction bases with no gene match: 4. CDR1 is SQVTM, CDR2 ANQGSEA, per germline. CDR3 sequence reads: CSDMGQGSTDTQYF. The CDR3 DNA sequence: TGCAGCGACATGGGACAGGGGAGCACAGATACGCAGTATTTT.

There are a few counts of this clone. The chain recombines TRBV29-1 with TRBJ1-2; D gene ambiguous. Trimming left V 1 base short and J 8 bases short, with 8 bases between. Germline-derived CDR1 and CDR2 are SQVTM and ANQGSEA. The CDR3 is 11 amino acids. CDR3 sequence: CSVEVEQGYTF. CDR3 bases: TGCAGCGTTGAAGTTGAGCAGGGCTACACCTTC.

In DNA form, the CDR3 reads TGTGCCTGGAGTGTAGGCGGCGGCACTGAAGCTTTCTTT. It encodes CAWSVGGGTEAFF. V gene TRBV30 combines with J gene TRBJ1-1; D is ambiguous. This CDR3 comprises 13 residues. Germline CDR1 GTSNPN, CDR2 SVGIG (reference sequence). Trimming shortened V by 0 bases and J by 4 bases, and 9 bases separated the two germline ends. Full variable domain (missing parts from reference TRBV30 and TRBJ1-1): SQTIHQWPATLVQPVGSPLSLECTVEGTSNPNLYWYRQAAGRGLQLLFYSVGIGQISSEVPQNLSASRPQDRQFILSSKKLLLSDSGFYLCAWSVGGGTEAFFGQGTRLTVV.

The V call is TRBV10-3, the J call TRBJ1-2, with 7 positions matching TRBD1. The germline CDR1 and CDR2 sequences are ENHRY and SYGVKD. The V gene end was trimmed by 4 bases and the J gene end by 3 bases; junction bases not matched to a gene: 2. The CDR3 runs 13 residues. CDR3 coding DNA: TGTGCCATCAGTGCACAGGGGTACTATGGCTACACCTTC. This encodes CAISAQGYYGYTF.